This TCR beta chain was sequenced during a study of blood T cell repertoires in COVID-19. Overall study: T cells, B-cell-depleted T cells, or PBMCs supplied cDNA or gDNA.

This table comes from immunoSEQ multiplex PCR, and its TCRdb copy is limited to in-frame clones, with some not included. The table records roughly 41,000 clones, 84% of them present only once. This clone turned up a few times. V gave up 5 bases and J gave up 2 bases, with 9 bases separating them. The CDR3 sequence is 13 residues long. The chain links TRBV12-3 or TRBV12-4 to TRBJ1-1; D is uncertain. Sequenced input: peripheral blood. The sequence was obtained from a man between 60 and 70 years old with COVID-19, enrolled during active disease. The CDR3 coding sequence is TGTGCCAGCAGTGCGGATCTTAACACTGAAGCTTTCTTT. Translated, it gives CASSADLNTEAFF.